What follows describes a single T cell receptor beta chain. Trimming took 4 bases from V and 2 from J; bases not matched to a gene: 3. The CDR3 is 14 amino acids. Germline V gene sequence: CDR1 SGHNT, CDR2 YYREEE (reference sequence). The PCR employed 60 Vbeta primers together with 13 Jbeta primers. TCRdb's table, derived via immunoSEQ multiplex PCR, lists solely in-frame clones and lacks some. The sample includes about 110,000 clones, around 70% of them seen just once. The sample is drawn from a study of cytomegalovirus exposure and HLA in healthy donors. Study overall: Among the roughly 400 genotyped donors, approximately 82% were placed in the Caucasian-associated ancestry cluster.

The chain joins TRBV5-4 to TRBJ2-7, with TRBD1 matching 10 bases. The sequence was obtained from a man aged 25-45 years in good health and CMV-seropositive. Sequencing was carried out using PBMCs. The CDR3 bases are TGTGCCAGCAGCCCCGGGACAGGGGCCTACGAGCAGTACTTC. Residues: CASSPGTGAYEQYF.